Reported below is one TCR beta chain. This sample is drawn from a study of blood T cell repertoires in COVID-19. Study-wide background: Sites in the United States, Italy and Spain provided acute and convalescent COVID-19 samples.

Original analysis: Reference gene primer amplification gave nucleated cell count estimates. Data came from immunoSEQ multiplex PCR; TCRdb stores just in-frame clones and leaves some out. D and trimming come from the DNA, and the V and J calls and clone size come from that table. The sample holds about 170,000 clones, roughly 84% seen once. The germline V and J ends were trimmed by 1 base and 2 bases, with 12 bases remaining between them. The germline V gene has CDR1 SNHLY and CDR2 FYNNEI. This CDR3 comprises 15 residues. This clonotype was obtained from a man aged 18 to 35 with active or convalescent COVID-19. Sequences were obtained from peripheral blood. The genes are TRBV2 and TRBJ2-7, with TRBD1 as a possible D gene (6 bases). DNA for the CDR3: TGTGCCAGCAGTGAAGGGGAAAGGACAGCCTACGAGCAGTACTTC. Protein: CASSEGERTAYEQYF.